The 11 T cell receptor beta chains listed next were all sequenced from one sample in a study of regulatory and conventional T cells in RAG deficiency. The assay was immunoSEQ multiplex PCR, and TCRdb's table has in-frame clones only and misses some. Among roughly 32,000 clones, 89% were seen once, and the ten largest hold approximately 14%. This sample also appeared in a second study, on regulatory T cells. From that study: Primers: 52 TRBV forward and 13 TRBJ reverse.

Material: CD8+ T cells sorted from blood. Receptor source: a human donor in good health.

The chain joins TRBV10-1 to TRBJ2-7; the D is unclear. Trimming took 0 bases from V and 5 from J, leaving 11 bases between them. This CDR3 has 14 residues. Germline CDR1 and CDR2: WNHNN and SYGVQD (reference sequence). In nucleotides, the CDR3 is TGCGCCAGCAGTGAGTCCGTCGAAGGGAACGAGCAGTACTTC. It yields the protein CASSESVEGNEQYF.

This chain connects TRBV29-1 to TRBJ1-4; TRBD1 agrees at 7 bases. The germline V gene has CDR1 SQVTM and CDR2 ANQGSEA. The CDR3 sequence is 15 residues long. Losses at the gene ends were 7 bases for V and 5 bases for J; bases not matched to a gene: 13. The DNA of the CDR3 is TGCAGCGCCCGGGGCAGGGGGGCACTAAATGAAAAACTGTTTTTT. It translates to CSARGRGALNEKLFF. Based on the CDR3 plus reference TRBV29-1 and TRBJ1-4, the full variable domain is SAVISQKPSRDICQRGTSLTIQCQVDSQVTMMFWYRQQPGQSLTLIATANQGSEATYESGFVIDKFPISRPNLTFSTLTVSNMSPEDSSIYLCSARGRGALNEKLFFGSGTQLSVL.

The chain recombines TRBV7-9 with TRBJ2-5; 10 positions agree with TRBD2. The CDR3 runs 16 residues. The junction had 8 bases not matched to a gene; V was cut back by 5 bases and J by 2 bases. The germline CDR1 and CDR2 sequences are SEHNR and FQNEAQ (reference sequence). The CDR3 region is CASSPRTSGSQETQYF. The CDR3 DNA reads as TGTGCCAGCAGCCCCAGGACTAGCGGAAGTCAAGAGACCCAGTACTTC.

The chain combines TRBV27 with TRBJ2-1, with 8 bases lining up with TRBD1. V gave up 7 bases and J gave up 0 bases; unmatched junction bases: 8. This CDR3 region has 16 residues. CDR1 is MNHEY and CDR2 is SMNVEV in the germline V gene (reference sequence). The CDR3 reads CASKFRGPFSYNEQFF. The CDR3 DNA reads TGTGCCAGCAAGTTCAGGGGGCCGTTCTCCTACAATGAGCAGTTCTTC.

The V and J genes are TRBV29-1 and TRBJ2-7; 10 nucleotides line up with TRBD2. V shed 7 bases, J shed 0 bases, and the junction held 6 bases outside the gene matches. Germline V gene data show CDR1 as SQVTM and CDR2 as ANQGSEA. The CDR3 covers 14 residues. CDR3 region: CSARTSGSSYEQYF. Here the CDR3 DNA reads TGCAGCGCTCGGACTAGCGGAAGCTCCTACGAGCAGTACTTC.

V usage is TRBV27 and J usage is TRBJ2-7, with a tentative D call TRBD1 (6 bases). In germline, CDR1 is MNHEY, CDR2 SMNVEV (reference sequence). The CDR3 is made up of 15 amino acids. V was pared by 8 bases and J by 1 base, with 18 bases between. CDR3 nucleotides: TGTGCCAGCCGCAAGCAGGGACAACCATCCTACGAGCAGTACTTC. As protein: CASRKQGQPSYEQYF.

This sequence joins TRBV6-5 and TRBJ2-2, with TRBD2 as a possible D gene (6 bases). CDR3 length: 13 amino acids. V shed 6 bases and J shed 1 base, with 6 bases lying between them. The germline V gene has CDR1 MNHEY and CDR2 SVGAGI. CDR3 residues: CASRRENTGELFF. CDR3 nucleotides: TGTGCCAGCAGGCGGGAGAACACCGGGGAGCTGTTTTTT.

The V call is TRBV5-1, the J call TRBJ2-1; D is ambiguous. V was shortened by 2 bases and J by 5 bases, with 8 bases between the two germline ends. The CDR3 consists of 13 residues. Germline CDR1 SGHRS, CDR2 YFSETQ. The CDR3 here is CASSLGLNNEQFF. As DNA, the CDR3 is TGCGCCAGCAGCTTAGGGCTAAACAATGAGCAGTTCTTC.

The chain has TRBV7-9 and TRBJ2-3; D remains unclear. The V end lost 5 bases, the J end lost 2 bases, and 5 bases lay between the germline ends. From germline, CDR1 is SEHNR and CDR2 FQNEAQ (reference sequence). The CDR3 runs to 12 residues. The CDR3 is CASSPDTDTQYF. Here the CDR3 DNA reads TGTGCCAGCAGCCCCGACACAGATACGCAGTATTTT.

This clone was seen only a few times. The chain links TRBV19 to TRBJ1-2; perhaps TRBD1 as D (5 bases). This CDR3 spans 13 amino acids. Trimming took off 5 bases at V and 2 bases at J, with 9 bases between the two ends. Germline V gene data show CDR1 as LNHDA and CDR2 as SQIVND (reference sequence). Here the CDR3 DNA reads TGTGCCAGTAGTCCAGGGCCCAACTATGGCTACACCTTC. Residues: CASSPGPNYGYTF.

This clone was detected only a few times. The chain combines TRBV10-3 with TRBJ1-1, with TRBD1 matching 8 bases. The germline V gene encodes CDR1 ENHRY and CDR2 SYGVKD. V was pared by 5 bases and J by 7 bases, with 6 bases of the junction left unmatched. The CDR3 length is 13 residues. The CDR3 DNA reads TGTGCCATCAGTCCTGACAGGGGAGGTGAAGCTTTCTTT. Its protein product is CAISPDRGGEAFF.